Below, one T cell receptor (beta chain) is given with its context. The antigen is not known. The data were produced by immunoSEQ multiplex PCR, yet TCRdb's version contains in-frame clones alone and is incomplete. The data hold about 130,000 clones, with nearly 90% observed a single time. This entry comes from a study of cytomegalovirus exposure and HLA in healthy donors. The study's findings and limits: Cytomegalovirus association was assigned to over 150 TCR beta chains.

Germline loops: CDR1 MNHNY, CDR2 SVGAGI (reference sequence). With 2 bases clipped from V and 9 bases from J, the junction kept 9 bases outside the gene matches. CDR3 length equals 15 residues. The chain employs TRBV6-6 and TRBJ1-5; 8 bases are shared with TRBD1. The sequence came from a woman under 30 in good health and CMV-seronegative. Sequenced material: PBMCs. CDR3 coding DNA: TGTGCCAGCAGTTACCCCCAGGACAGGGTCTGGCCCCAGCATTTT. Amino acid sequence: CASSYPQDRVWPQHF.